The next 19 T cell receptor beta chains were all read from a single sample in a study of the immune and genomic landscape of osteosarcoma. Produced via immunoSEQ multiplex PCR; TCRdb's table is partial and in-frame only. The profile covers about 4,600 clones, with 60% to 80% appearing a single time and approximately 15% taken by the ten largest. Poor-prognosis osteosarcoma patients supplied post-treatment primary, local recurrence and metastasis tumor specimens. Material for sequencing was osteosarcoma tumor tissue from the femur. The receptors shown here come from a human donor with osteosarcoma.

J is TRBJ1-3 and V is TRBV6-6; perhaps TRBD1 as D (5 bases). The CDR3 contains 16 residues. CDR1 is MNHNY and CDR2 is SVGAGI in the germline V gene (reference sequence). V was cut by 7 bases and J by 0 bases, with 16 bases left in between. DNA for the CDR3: TGTGCCAGCACCTCGGGGGGTTGGGGCTCTGGAAACACCATATATTTT. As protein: CASTSGGWGSGNTIYF.

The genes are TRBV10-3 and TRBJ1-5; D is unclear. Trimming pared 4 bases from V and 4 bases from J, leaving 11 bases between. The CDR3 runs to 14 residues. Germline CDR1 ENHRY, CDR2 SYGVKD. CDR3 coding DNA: TGTGCCATCAGTGGGGCAGGAGCAAATCAGCCCCAGCATTTT. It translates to CAISGAGANQPQHF.

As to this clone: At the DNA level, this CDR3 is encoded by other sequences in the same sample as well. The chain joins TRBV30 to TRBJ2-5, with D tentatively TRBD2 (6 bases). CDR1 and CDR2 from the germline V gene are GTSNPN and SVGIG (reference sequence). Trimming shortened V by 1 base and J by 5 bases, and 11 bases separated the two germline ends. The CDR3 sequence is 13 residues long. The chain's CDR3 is CAWSGGVQETQYF. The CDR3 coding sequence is TGTGCCTGGAGTGGGGGGGTGCAGGAGACCCAGTACTTC.

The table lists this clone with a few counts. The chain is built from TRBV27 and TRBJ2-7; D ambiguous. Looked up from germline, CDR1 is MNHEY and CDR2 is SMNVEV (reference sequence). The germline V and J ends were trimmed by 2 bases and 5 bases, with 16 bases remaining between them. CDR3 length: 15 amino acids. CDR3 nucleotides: TGTGCCAGCAGTTTAACCGGGTACAATATCCACGAGCAGTACTTC. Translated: CASSLTGYNIHEQYF.

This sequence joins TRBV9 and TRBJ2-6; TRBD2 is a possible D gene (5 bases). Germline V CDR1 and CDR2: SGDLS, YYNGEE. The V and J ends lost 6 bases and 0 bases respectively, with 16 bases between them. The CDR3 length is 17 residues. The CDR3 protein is CASTADPGVSGANVLTF. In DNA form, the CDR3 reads TGTGCCAGCACCGCAGACCCCGGGGTCTCTGGGGCCAACGTCCTGACTTTC.

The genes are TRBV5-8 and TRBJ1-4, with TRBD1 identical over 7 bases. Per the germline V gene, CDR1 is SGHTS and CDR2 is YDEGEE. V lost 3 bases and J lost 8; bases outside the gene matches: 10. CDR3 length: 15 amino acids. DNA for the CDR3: TGTGCCAGCAGCTGGGGGCACGGGGGACAGGAAAAACTGTTTTTT. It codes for CASSWGHGGQEKLFF.

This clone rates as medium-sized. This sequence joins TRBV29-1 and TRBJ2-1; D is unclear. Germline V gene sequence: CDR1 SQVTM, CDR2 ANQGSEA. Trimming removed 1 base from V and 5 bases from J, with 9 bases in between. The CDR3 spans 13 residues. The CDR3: CSVEVVGNNEQFF. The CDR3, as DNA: TGCAGCGTTGAAGTCGTGGGGAACAATGAGCAGTTCTTC.

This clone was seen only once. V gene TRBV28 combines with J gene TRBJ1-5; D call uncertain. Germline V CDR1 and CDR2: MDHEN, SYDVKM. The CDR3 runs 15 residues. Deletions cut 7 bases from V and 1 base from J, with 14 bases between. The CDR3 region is CASKVRLLSNQPQHF. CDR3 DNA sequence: TGTGCCAGCAAAGTCAGACTGCTCAGCAATCAGCCCCAGCATTTT.

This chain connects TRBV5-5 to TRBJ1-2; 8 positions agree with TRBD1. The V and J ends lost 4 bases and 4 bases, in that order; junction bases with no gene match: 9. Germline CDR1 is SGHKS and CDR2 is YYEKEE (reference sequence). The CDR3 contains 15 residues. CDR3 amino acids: CASSQKDRGPYGYTF. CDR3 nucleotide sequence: TGTGCCAGCAGCCAGAAAGACAGGGGACCCTATGGCTACACCTTC.

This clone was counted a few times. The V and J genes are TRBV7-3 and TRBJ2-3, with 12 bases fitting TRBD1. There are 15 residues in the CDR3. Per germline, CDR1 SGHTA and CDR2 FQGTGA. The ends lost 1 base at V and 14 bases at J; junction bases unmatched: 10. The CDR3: CASSLSGDRGRVAYF. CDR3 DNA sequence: TGTGCCAGCAGCTTAAGCGGGGACAGGGGGCGAGTGGCGTATTTT.

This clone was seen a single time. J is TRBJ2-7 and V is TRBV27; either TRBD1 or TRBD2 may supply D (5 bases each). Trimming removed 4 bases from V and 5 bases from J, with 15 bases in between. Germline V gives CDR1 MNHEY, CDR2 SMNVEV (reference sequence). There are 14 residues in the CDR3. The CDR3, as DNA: TGTGCCAGCAGTTGGGACGGGTTCTCTAACGAGCAGTACTTC. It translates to CASSWDGFSNEQYF.

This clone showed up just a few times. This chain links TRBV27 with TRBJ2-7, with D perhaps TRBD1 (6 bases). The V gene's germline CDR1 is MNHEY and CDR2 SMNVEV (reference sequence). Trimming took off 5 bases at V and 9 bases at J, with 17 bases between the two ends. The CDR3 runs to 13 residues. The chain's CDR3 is CASSPAGRGGQYF. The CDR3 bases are TGTGCCAGCAGTCCCGCCGGCAGGGGTGGGCAGTACTTC.

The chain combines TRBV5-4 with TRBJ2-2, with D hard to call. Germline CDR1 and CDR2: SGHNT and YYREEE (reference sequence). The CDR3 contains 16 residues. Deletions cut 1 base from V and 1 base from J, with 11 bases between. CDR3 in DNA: TGTGCCAGCAGCTTGCCGGCGAGTCAGAACACCGGGGAGCTGTTTTTT. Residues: CASSLPASQNTGELFF.

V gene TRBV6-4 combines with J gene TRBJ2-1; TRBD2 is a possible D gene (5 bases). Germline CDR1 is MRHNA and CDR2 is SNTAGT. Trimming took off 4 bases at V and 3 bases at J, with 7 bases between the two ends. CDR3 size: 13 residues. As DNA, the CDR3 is TGTGCCAGCAGTGTAGGGAGCTACAATGAGCAGTTCTTC. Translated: CASSVGSYNEQFF.

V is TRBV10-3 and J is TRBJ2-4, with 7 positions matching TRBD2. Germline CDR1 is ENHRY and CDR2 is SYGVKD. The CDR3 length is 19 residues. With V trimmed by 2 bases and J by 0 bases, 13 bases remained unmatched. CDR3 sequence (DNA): TGTGCCATCAGTGAGGCGTCTAGCGGAGGCTTCAGAGCCAAAAACATTCAGTACTTC. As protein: CAISEASSGGFRAKNIQYF.

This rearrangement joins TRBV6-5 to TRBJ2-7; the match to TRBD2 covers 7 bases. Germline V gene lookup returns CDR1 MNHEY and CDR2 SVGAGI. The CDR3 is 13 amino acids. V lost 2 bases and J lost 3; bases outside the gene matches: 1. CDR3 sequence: CASSYTSDYEQYF. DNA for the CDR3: TGTGCCAGCAGTTACACTAGCGACTACGAGCAGTACTTC.

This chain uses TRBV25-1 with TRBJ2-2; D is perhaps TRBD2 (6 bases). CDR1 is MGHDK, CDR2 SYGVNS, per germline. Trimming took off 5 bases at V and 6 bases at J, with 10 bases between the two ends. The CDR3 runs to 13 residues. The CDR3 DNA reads TGTGCCAGCAGTCCAGCGGGTTCCGGGGAGCTGTTTTTT. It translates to CASSPAGSGELFF. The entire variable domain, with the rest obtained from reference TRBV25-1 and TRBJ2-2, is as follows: EADIYQTPRYLVIGTGKKITLECSQTMGHDKMYWYQQDPGMELHLIHYSYGVNSTEKGDLSSESTVSRIRTEHFPLTLESARPSHTSQYLCASSPAGSGELFFGEGSRLTVL.

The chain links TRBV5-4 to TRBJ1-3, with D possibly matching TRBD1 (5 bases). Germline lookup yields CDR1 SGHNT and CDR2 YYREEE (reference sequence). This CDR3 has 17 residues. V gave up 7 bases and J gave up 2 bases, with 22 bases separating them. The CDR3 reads CASPRWGFYSTGNTIYF. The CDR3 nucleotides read TGTGCCAGCCCCAGGTGGGGGTTCTACTCTACTGGAAACACCATATATTTT.

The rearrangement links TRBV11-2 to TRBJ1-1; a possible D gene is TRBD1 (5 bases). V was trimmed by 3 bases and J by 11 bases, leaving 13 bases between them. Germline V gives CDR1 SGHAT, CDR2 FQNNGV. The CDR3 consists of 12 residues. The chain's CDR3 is CASSFSSRAAFF. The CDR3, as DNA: TGTGCCAGCAGCTTTTCGTCCAGGGCGGCTTTCTTT.